This T cell receptor beta chain is drawn from a study of vaccination effects on CD4 cells after COVID-19. In the ViraFEST assay, antigen-specific CD4+ clonotypes were identified by expansion after peptide-pool stimulation. Subsequent to 10 days of culture, CD4+ T cells were isolated. PCR showed that the person got SARS-CoV-2 infection at some point between March and December 2020. The participants, recipients of two vaccine doses, got either BNT162b2 or mRNA-1273. Assay used: immunoSEQ multiplex PCR; TCRdb lists only in-frame clones, some missing. The sample yields 15,000 to 20,000 clones, less than 85% seen once. There are 15 residues in the CDR3. The germline V gene has CDR1 KGHDR and CDR2 SFDVKD. With V trimmed by 4 bases and J by 11 bases, 6 bases remained unmatched. Concerning this clone itself: Its antigen is undetermined.

The source was CD4+ T cells from PBMCs cultured with SARS-CoV-2 spike peptides, collected after COVID-19 vaccination. The TCR sequence derives from a human donor who had a prior SARS-CoV-2 infection. V and J are TRBV24-1 and TRBJ2-1, with 14 bases that match TRBD2. The chain's CDR3 is CATSDQRLAGGQQFF. Here the CDR3 DNA reads TGTGCCACCAGTGACCAAAGACTAGCGGGGGGGCAGCAGTTCTTC.